This T cell receptor beta chain was observed in a study of shared clonotypes between healthy human individuals. Broader study findings: Among donors, the sharing of clonotypes was expected to be influenced by sequencing depth.

Assay: immunoSEQ multiplex PCR; the TCRdb copy retains only in-frame clones and omits some. The table lists about 490,000 clones, 65% to 80% of them singletons, with over 9.5% in the top ten. Germline V gives CDR1 SNHLY, CDR2 FYNNEI. CDR3 length: 15 residues. V lost 2 bases and J lost 4; bases outside the gene matches: 8. Points on this clone: Its cognate antigen is unknown.

The rearrangement uses TRBV2 and TRBJ2-7; TRBD2 matches 7 bases. The clonotype comes from a woman aged 40-49 years in good health. Some clones in this sample may be carry-over from other donors' samples. The source material was PBMCs. Here the CDR3 DNA reads TGTGCCAGCAGTGAAAGTAGAGCGGGACTTTACGAGCAGTACTTC. Translated: CASSESRAGLYEQYF.